Included here is one TCR beta chain sequence, with context. Its cognate antigen is unknown. V lost 1 base to trimming and J lost 1 base; unmatched junction nucleotides: 7. Germline-derived CDR1 and CDR2 are SGHRS and YFSETQ. CDR3 length: 17 amino acids. These data are taken from a study of cytomegalovirus exposure and HLA in healthy donors. The study, taken as a whole, reports: A later analysis showed TCR association rates differing by HLA locus, peaking at DRB1 and lowest at HLA-C.

A multiplex PCR was run with 60 Vbeta primers and 13 Jbeta primers. Assay used: immunoSEQ multiplex PCR; TCRdb lists only in-frame clones, some missing. The data show around 25,000 clones, with approximately 79% seen just once and about 4.2% held by the top ten. Sequencing used PBMCs. The rearrangement uses TRBV5-1 and TRBJ2-7; 11 nucleotides line up with TRBD2. This receptor was identified in a male donor in good health and CMV-seronegative. DNA of the CDR3: TGCGCCAGCAGCTTGCGACTAGCGGGGTTAGGTTCCTACGAGCAGTACTTC. Protein: CASSLRLAGLGSYEQYF.